One and the same sample provided the 13 T cell receptor beta chains below, sequenced in a study of response to subunit inactivated influenza vaccine. TCRdb reprocessed the RT-PCR reads via MiXCR and lists one record per CDR3 protein. This sample has about 570,000 distinct CDR3 sequences, with about 11% found just once. This sample was also put to use in a study of T cells expressing NK-cell markers. Per that study: The TCR beta cDNA came from 5'RACE template switching with UMIs.

The specimen comprised PBMCs from blood, sampled on the day of vaccination. The receptors were gathered from a man in his fifties who received an inactivated influenza vaccine.

There are a few counts of this clonotype. V and J are TRBV6-2 or TRBV6-3 and TRBJ2-7, with 7 positions matching TRBD1. The V gene's germline CDR1 is MNHEY and CDR2 SVGEGT. CDR3 size: 15 residues. The trim removed 7 bases at V and 3 bases at J, leaving 12 bases unmatched. The CDR3 loop is CASTGMGQFIYEQYF. In nucleotides, the CDR3 is TGTGCCAGCACGGGGATGGGACAGTTCATCTACGAGCAGTACTTC.

This clonotype appeared many times. The chain links TRBV20-1 to TRBJ2-7; 8 nucleotides align to TRBD1. V lost 6 bases and J lost 5; bases outside the gene matches: 12. Germline loops: CDR1 DFQATT, CDR2 SNEGSKA (reference sequence). The CDR3 loop spans 14 amino acids. The CDR3 protein is CSAAKTGGLDEQYF. The DNA of the CDR3 is TGCAGTGCCGCCAAAACAGGGGGGCTGGACGAGCAGTACTTC.

The V and J genes are TRBV20-1 and TRBJ2-2; possibly TRBD2 for D (5 bases). V lost 3 bases to trimming and J lost 3 bases, with 11 bases between them. The germline gives CDR1 DFQATT, CDR2 SNEGSKA (reference sequence). The CDR3 covers 14 residues. The CDR3 here is CSASRSGYTGELFF. CDR3 DNA: TGCAGTGCTAGCAGGTCGGGGTACACCGGGGAGCTGTTTTTT.

This clonotype turned up a few times. The rearrangement joins TRBV7-9 to TRBJ2-1; D is tentatively TRBD1 or TRBD2 (5 bases each). V lost 9 bases, J lost 8 bases, and 11 bases lay in between. This CDR3 is built from 11 residues. From germline, CDR1 is SEHNR and CDR2 FQNEAQ (reference sequence). CDR3: CASEGIYEQFF. The CDR3 nucleotides read TGTGCCAGTGAGGGGATTTATGAGCAGTTCTTC.

This clonotype showed up just a few times. The rearrangement joins TRBV12-3 or TRBV12-4 to TRBJ1-3; no reliable D call. The CDR3 is 17 residues long. With 0 bases removed from V and 0 bases from J, the gap between germline ends came to 12 bases. The CDR3, as DNA: TGTGCCAGCAGTTTAGCAAACCCCTGGGACTCTGGAAACACCATATATTTT. This gives the protein CASSLANPWDSGNTIYF.

This clonotype was recorded at least ten times. J is TRBJ2-1 and V is TRBV29-1; 11 nucleotides line up with TRBD2. Germline V gene lookup returns CDR1 SQVTM and CDR2 ANQGSEA. V lost 6 bases, J lost 4 bases, and 2 bases stayed unmatched. The CDR3 has 13 residues. The CDR3 coding sequence is TGCAGCGTCCGACTAGCGGGGTACAATGAGCAGTTCTTC. Translated, it gives CSVRLAGYNEQFF.

This clonotype has a count of ten or more. V gene TRBV5-1 combines with J gene TRBJ2-7, with 9 bases that match TRBD1. With 1 base clipped from V and 1 base from J, the junction kept 3 bases outside the gene matches. Germline CDR1 SGHRS, CDR2 YFSETQ. The CDR3 spans 15 residues. CDR3 nucleotide sequence: TGCGCCAGCAGCTTGACAGGGACAGGGTCCTACGAGCAGTACTTC. It is translated as CASSLTGTGSYEQYF.

This clonotype has just a few counts. A read error may account for a junction end that differs from germline. The chain combines TRBV10-2 with TRBJ2-1; the D gene is possibly TRBD1 (6 bases). The germline V gene has CDR1 WSHSY and CDR2 SAAADI. CDR3 size: 12 residues. This CDR3 reads CASSDRGNEHFF. The CDR3 nucleotides read TGCGCCAGCAGTGACAGGGGCAATGAGCATTTCTTC.

This clonotype occurred a few times. V usage is TRBV7-2 and J usage is TRBJ2-5; 7 nucleotides line up with TRBD2. Germline lookup yields CDR1 SGHTA and CDR2 FQGNSA. CDR3 length: 13 residues. Trimming at V came to 8 bases and at J to 5 bases, leaving 8 bases not matched to a gene. The CDR3 here is CASRAAGVETQYF. The CDR3 region has the DNA TGTGCCAGCCGCGCTGCGGGAGTGGAGACCCAGTACTTC.

This clonotype was counted between two and nine times. The CDR3 nucleotides read TGTGCCATCAGTGATAACAACTCTGGGGCCAACGTCCTGACTTTC. This gives the protein CAISDNNSGANVLTF. J is TRBJ2-6 and V is TRBV10-3; D gene uncertain. The CDR3 spans 15 residues. Per germline, CDR1 ENHRY and CDR2 SYGVKD. V was trimmed by 3 bases and J by 0 bases, leaving 6 bases between them.

The genes are TRBV19 and TRBJ1-5; 8 nucleotides align to TRBD1. Germline CDR1 LNHDA, CDR2 SQIVND (reference sequence). J gave up 3 bases and V 3 bases, and 4 bases lay outside the gene matches. The CDR3 covers 15 residues. Here the CDR3 reads CASSITGGPNQPQHF. The DNA of the CDR3 is TGTGCCAGTAGTATTACAGGGGGTCCCAATCAGCCCCAGCATTTT.

The chain carries TRBV5-1 and TRBJ1-6, with D possibly matching TRBD1 (5 bases). V was clipped by 0 bases and J by 9 bases, with 13 bases between them. Germline V gives CDR1 SGHRS, CDR2 YFSETQ. This CDR3 comprises 15 residues. CDR3 amino acids: CASSLGQTYPSPLHF. The CDR3 nucleotides read TGCGCCAGCAGCTTGGGACAGACCTATCCTTCACCCCTCCACTTT.

The gene calls are TRBV10-3 and TRBJ2-2; perhaps TRBD2 as D (5 bases). The V end lost 6 bases, the J end lost 1 base, and 12 bases lay between the germline ends. Per germline, CDR1 ENHRY and CDR2 SYGVKD. The CDR3 has 15 residues. The CDR3 loop reads CAIRMNAGNTGELFF. CDR3 nucleotide sequence: TGTGCCATCAGGATGAATGCGGGGAACACCGGGGAGCTGTTTTTT.